Presented here are 20 T cell receptor beta chains from one specimen sequenced in a study of blood T cell repertoires in COVID-19. The data were produced by immunoSEQ multiplex PCR, yet TCRdb's version contains in-frame clones alone and is incomplete. The top ten hold 9.5% to 11% of the sample, which has 150,000 to 200,000 clones, roughly four fifths seen once. What was sequenced was peripheral blood. The receptors derive from a man between 60 and 70 years old with active or convalescent COVID-19.

The gene calls are TRBV7-9 and TRBJ1-1; D call uncertain. The CDR3 length is 12 residues. V was cut by 4 bases and J by 5 bases, with 8 bases left in between. The V gene's germline CDR1 is SEHNR and CDR2 FQNEAQ (reference sequence). For the CDR3, the DNA is TGTGCCAGCAGCTCCCCAGGTACTGAAGCTTTCTTT. This sequence encodes CASSSPGTEAFF.

The rearrangement links TRBV6-4 to TRBJ1-2, with 8 bases that match TRBD1. The CDR3 sequence is 15 residues long. V gave up 7 bases and J gave up 1 base; unmatched junction bases: 8. CDR1 and CDR2 (germline): MRHNA, SNTAGT. CDR3 bases: TGTGCCAGCATCCCACCAGGGGGCGGTAACTATGGCTACACCTTC. This sequence encodes CASIPPGGGNYGYTF.

The rearrangement joins TRBV9 to TRBJ1-1; TRBD1 might be the D (6 bases). The germline V gene has CDR1 SGDLS and CDR2 YYNGEE. V was shortened by 4 bases and J by 2 bases, with 12 bases between the two germline ends. The length of the CDR3 is 14 residues. The CDR3 reads CASSTLQGNTEAFF. The CDR3 bases are TGTGCCAGCAGCACATTACAGGGTAACACTGAAGCTTTCTTT.

This chain links TRBV21-1 with TRBJ1-4. TRBV21-1 is a pseudogene locus. The CDR3 sequence is 17 residues long. CDR3 in DNA: TGTGCCAGCAGCCAATCCGGGGAGAGGGATCGAAATGAAAAACTGTTTTTT. Its translation: CASSQSGERDRNEKLFF.

This clone has at least ten counts. The rearrangement joins TRBV10-3 to TRBJ2-5; D gene unclear. Per the germline V gene, CDR1 is ENHRY and CDR2 is SYGVKD. Trimming took off 3 bases at V and 2 bases at J, with 7 bases between the two ends. The CDR3 length is 13 residues. CDR3 region: CAISDWQQETQYF. In nucleotides, the CDR3 is TGTGCCATCAGTGACTGGCAGCAAGAGACCCAGTACTTC.

This clone appeared many times. The CDR3 DNA reads as TGTGCCAGCAGATCGAACTTAGCTAACTATGGCTACACCTTC. It codes for CASRSNLANYGYTF. The chain uses TRBV27 and TRBJ1-2, with D unresolved. The germline gives CDR1 MNHEY, CDR2 SMNVEV (reference sequence). The germline V and J ends were trimmed by 6 bases and 0 bases, with 11 bases remaining between them. This CDR3 has 14 residues.

The CDR3 is CATHSGPGTGGTGELFF. The CDR3 coding sequence is TGCGCCACCCACTCGGGCCCTGGCACAGGTGGCACCGGGGAGCTGTTTTTT. The chain has TRBV5-1 and TRBJ2-2; D perhaps matches TRBD1 (5 bases). The CDR3 totals 17 residues. Between the trimmed V and J ends, which lost 9 bases and 4 bases, there was a span of 25 bases. Germline lookup yields CDR1 SGHRS and CDR2 YFSETQ.

The V gene is TRBV11-2, the J gene TRBJ2-7; the match to TRBD1 covers 10 bases. The CDR3 length is 15 residues. Per germline, CDR1 SGHAT and CDR2 FQNNGV. The ends lost 6 bases at V and 4 bases at J; junction bases unmatched: 9. The CDR3 protein is CASRKPGQGSYEQYF. The DNA of the CDR3 is TGTGCCAGCAGGAAGCCGGGACAGGGGTCTTACGAGCAGTACTTC.

This rearrangement joins TRBV12-3 or TRBV12-4 to TRBJ2-1, with TRBD2 identical over 7 bases. J was trimmed by 9 bases and V by 5 bases; bases with no gene match: 7. The CDR3 totals 13 residues. For the CDR3, the DNA is TGTGCCAGCAGTCAAGGGACGGGGGGTGAGCAGTTCTTC. Translation: CASSQGTGGEQFF.

The gene calls are TRBV6-6 and TRBJ2-2; 9 bases line up with TRBD1. From germline, CDR1 is MNHNY and CDR2 SVGAGI (reference sequence). V lost 6 bases, J lost 5 bases, and 7 bases stayed unmatched. The CDR3 length is 15 residues. CDR3 region: CASSLGQGNTGELFF. The DNA of the CDR3 is TGTGCCAGCAGCTTGGGACAGGGAAATACCGGGGAGCTGTTTTTT.

This clone occurred once. The chain recombines TRBV5-1 with TRBJ2-2; D possibly corresponds to TRBD2 (5 bases). CDR1 and CDR2 (germline): SGHRS, YFSETQ. The V and J ends lost 0 bases and 1 base respectively, with 10 bases between them. This CDR3 spans 16 amino acids. CDR3 nucleotide sequence: TGCGCCAGCAGCTTGGATCGAGGGATGAACACCGGGGAGCTGTTTTTT. It codes for CASSLDRGMNTGELFF.

The chain joins TRBV2 to TRBJ2-7, with TRBD1 as a possible D gene (6 bases). There are 13 residues in the CDR3. Deletions cut 6 bases from V and 3 bases from J, with 12 bases between. CDR1 SNHLY and CDR2 FYNNEI come from the germline V gene. As DNA, the CDR3 is TGTGCCAGCAGACTTGACAGGAACTACGAGCAGTACTTC. This codes for CASRLDRNYEQYF.

The CDR3 protein is CASSIQGANTEAFF. In nucleotides, the CDR3 is TGTGCCAGCAGTATACAGGGAGCTAACACTGAAGCTTTCTTT. The chain joins TRBV6-6 to TRBJ1-1, with D perhaps matching TRBD1 (6 bases). Germline V gives CDR1 MNHNY, CDR2 SVGAGI (reference sequence). V lost 5 bases, J lost 2 bases, and 12 bases lay in between. This CDR3 is built from 14 residues.

This chain connects TRBV9 to TRBJ2-5; 7 bases agree with TRBD2. CDR3 length: 15 amino acids. Germline V CDR1 and CDR2: SGDLS, YYNGEE. The junction had 6 bases not matched to a gene; V was cut back by 0 bases and J by 4 bases. The DNA of the CDR3 is TGTGCCAGCAGCGTAGCCCGGGGGGTGGCAGAGACCCAGTACTTC. Its translation: CASSVARGVAETQYF.

This clone has just a few counts. V usage is TRBV6-5 and J usage is TRBJ1-3, with a possible D match to TRBD1 (6 bases). Germline CDR1 and CDR2: MNHEY and SVGAGI. The CDR3 totals 13 residues. Trimming took 6 bases from V and 11 from J, leaving 17 bases between them. CDR3 sequence: CASRTGPEGSIYF. The CDR3 DNA is TGTGCCAGCAGGACAGGACCCGAAGGGTCCATATATTTT.

The gene calls are TRBV5-1 and TRBJ1-2; 7 nucleotides line up with TRBD1. The CDR3 has 14 amino acids. CDR1 SGHRS and CDR2 YFSETQ come from the germline V gene. Trimming removed 4 bases from V and 2 bases from J; junction bases left unmatched: 5. CDR3 in amino acids: CASSPQTGNYGYTF. The CDR3 nucleotides read TGCGCCAGCAGCCCTCAGACAGGGAACTATGGCTACACCTTC.

J is TRBJ1-5 and V is TRBV19; TRBD1 aligns across 7 bases. V lost 5 bases to trimming and J lost 6 bases; unmatched junction nucleotides: 7. Looked up from germline, CDR1 is LNHDA and CDR2 is SQIVND (reference sequence). The CDR3 runs to 14 residues. The CDR3 loop is CASSPQGPGQPQHF. CDR3 DNA: TGTGCCAGTAGTCCACAGGGGCCTGGTCAGCCCCAGCATTTT.

Comment on this clone: Mismatch with germline at one junction end may stem from a read error. The chain joins TRBV7-7 to TRBJ2-5, with TRBD2 identical over 11 bases. CDR3 size: 14 residues. Germline V gene lookup returns CDR1 SSHAT and CDR2 FNYEAQ (reference sequence). In DNA, the CDR3 is TGTGCTAGCAGCAGGGGACTAGCGGAAGAGACCCAGTACTTC. Its translation is CASSRGLAEETQYF. Looking up the rest from reference TRBV7-7 and TRBJ2-5 gives the full variable domain: GAGVSQSPRYKVTKRGQDVTLRCDPISSHATLYWYQQALGQGPEFLTYFNYEAQPDKSGLPSDRFSAERPEGSISTLTIQRTEQRDSAMYRCASSRGLAEETQYFGPGTRLLVL.

The rearrangement links TRBV7-9 to TRBJ2-2; perhaps TRBD1 as D (6 bases). The CDR3 has 15 amino acids. In germline, CDR1 is SEHNR, CDR2 FQNEAQ (reference sequence). The V gene lost 1 base and the J gene lost 5 bases, with 11 bases spanning the gap. The CDR3 reads CASSLVGGGTGELFF. The CDR3 DNA is TGTGCCAGCAGCTTAGTTGGGGGCGGAACCGGGGAGCTGTTTTTT.

This clone has more than one count but fewer than ten. The CDR3 here is CASSWGGAAYEQYF. CDR3 nucleotide sequence: TGTGCCAGCAGCTGGGGCGGGGCGGCCTACGAGCAGTACTTC. V usage is TRBV5-4 and J usage is TRBJ2-7; a weak D match, TRBD2 (6 bases). Trimming took off 3 bases at V and 2 bases at J, with 12 bases between the two ends. Germline CDR1 is SGHNT and CDR2 is YYREEE (reference sequence). The CDR3 runs to 14 residues.